The 4 T cell receptor beta chains reported below all come from one sample, sequenced in a study of T cell clonality in common variable immunodeficiency. Data came from immunoSEQ multiplex PCR; TCRdb stores just in-frame clones and leaves some out. The counts give roughly 32,000 clones, none of them seen only once; 3.5% to 5.5% is held by the top ten. Sequenced input: peripheral blood mononuclear cells. The source of these receptors is a person aged 18 to 75 in good health.

This clone was detected many times. The missing CDR3 end, 3 residues past where the read stops, is filled in from the germline J gene. This chain links TRBV19 with TRBJ2-3; tentatively, D is TRBD2 (6 bases). Trimming cost V 8 bases and J 0 bases, with 12 bases left between them. There are 14 residues in the CDR3. Germline CDR1 LNHDA, CDR2 SQIVND (reference sequence). The CDR3 here is CASLKAGSTDTQYF. The sequenced part of the CDR3 DNA is TGTGCCAGTTTGAAGGCGGGAAGCACAGATACG.

This clone was counted ten times or more. The DNA ends 3 residues before the CDR3 does, and the rest of the CDR3 is filled in from the germline J gene. The gene calls are TRBV5-1 and TRBJ2-2, with 7 nucleotides matching TRBD1. The CDR3 covers 17 residues. Germline V CDR1 and CDR2: SGHRS, YFSETQ. Unmatched junction bases numbered 12, after V lost 3 bases and J lost 4 bases. The CDR3 loop reads CASSWGQTGLGTGELFF. The part of the CDR3 DNA that was read is TGCGCCAGCAGCTGGGGTCAGACAGGGTTAGGCACCGGGGAG.

The sample holds a few counts of this clone. The CDR3 extends 3 residues past the end of the read, so its final part is completed from the germline J gene. The chain combines TRBV19 with TRBJ2-5, with 11 bases matching TRBD1. Germline V gene data show CDR1 as LNHDA and CDR2 as SQIVND (reference sequence). CDR3 size: 14 residues. V was pared by 5 bases and J by 5 bases, with 4 bases of the junction left unmatched. CDR3 DNA, as far as it was read: TGTGCCAGTAGTCGGACAGGGGGCATGGAGACC. Its protein is CASSRTGGMET. The complete CDR3 sequence is CASSRTGGMETQYF.

This clone was seen a handful of times. CDR3 amino acids: CASSLDSLAAYEQYF. CDR3 bases read: TGTGCCAGCAGCTTAGACTCCCTCGCTGCGTACGAG. This sequence joins TRBV7-8 and TRBJ2-7; D remains unclear. The CDR3 is cut off 3 residues early in the read; its end comes from the germline J gene. Per the germline V gene, CDR1 is SGHVS and CDR2 is FQNEAQ. This CDR3 has 15 amino acids. V was shortened by 1 base and J by 4 bases, with 14 bases between the two germline ends.